The clone carrying this T cell receptor (beta chain) was picked up a small number of times. The antigen is unknown. This record belongs to a study of blood T cells in healthy people across ages. The authors ran a second PCR of about 6 to 12 cycles using a sample-barcoded 5' primer and a J-beta primer mix. TCRdb reprocessed the 5' RACE reads via MiXCR and lists one record per CDR3 protein. The table includes around 780,000 distinct CDR3 sequences, approximately 24% detected once. Study-wide points: Older age coincided with a roughly linear decline in TCR beta diversity per million T cells.

Losses at the gene ends were 4 bases for V and 7 bases for J; bases not matched to a gene: 7. The CDR3 has 14 amino acids. Germline CDR1 SQVTM, CDR2 ANQGSEA. This sample was also put to use in a study of T cells of mothers and their children. In that study: Versus unrelated pairs, overlap was slightly higher in related mother-child pairs, without reaching significance. Sequencing revealed no T cell clones that were persistent and microchimeric.

This clonotype was sampled from a boy aged 10-17 years in good health. V usage is TRBV29-1 and J usage is TRBJ1-2; TRBD1 matches 12 bases. Sample: blood. The CDR3 is CSVGFRDRGPGYTF. The CDR3 region has the DNA TGCAGCGTTGGATTCCGGGACAGGGGGCCTGGCTACACCTTC.